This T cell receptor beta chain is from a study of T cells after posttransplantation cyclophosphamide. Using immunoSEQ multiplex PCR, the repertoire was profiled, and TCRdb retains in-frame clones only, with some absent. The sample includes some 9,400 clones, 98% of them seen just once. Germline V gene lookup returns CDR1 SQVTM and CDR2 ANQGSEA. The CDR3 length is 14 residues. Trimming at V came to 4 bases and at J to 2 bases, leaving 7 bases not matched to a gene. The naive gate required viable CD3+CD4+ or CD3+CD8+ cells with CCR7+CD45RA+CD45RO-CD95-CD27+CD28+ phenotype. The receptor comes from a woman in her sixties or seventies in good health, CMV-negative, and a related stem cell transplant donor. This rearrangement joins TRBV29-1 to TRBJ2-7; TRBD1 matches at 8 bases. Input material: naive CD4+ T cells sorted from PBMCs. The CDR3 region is CSVGGRGPTYEQYF. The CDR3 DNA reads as TGCAGCGTTGGAGGCAGGGGGCCTACCTACGAGCAGTACTTC.